These 5 T cell receptor beta chains share one sample of origin, sequenced in a study of OX40 agonist ivuxolimab in advanced cancers. Profiling relied on immunoSEQ multiplex PCR, and the TCRdb table lists in-frame clones only, not all of them. Of over 15,000 clones listed, over 75% are singletons. Sequenced material: CD4+ or CD8+ T cells sorted from blood, taken in a trial of the OX40 agonist ivuxolimab. These receptors were taken from an adult with an advanced solid tumor such as melanoma, head and neck, liver or kidney cancer.

The chain has TRBV6-5 and TRBJ2-1; D is unclear. The germline CDR1 and CDR2 sequences are MNHEY and SVGAGI. V lost 4 bases, J lost 9 bases, and 7 bases lay in between. The CDR3 sequence is 11 residues long. The DNA of the CDR3 is TGTGCCAGCAGTTTGATGGGTGAGCAGTTCTTC. It yields the protein CASSLMGEQFF.

V and J are TRBV10-1 and TRBJ2-1; D not certain. The V and J ends lost 2 bases and 0 bases respectively, with 17 bases between them. CDR3 length: 18 amino acids. Germline V gives CDR1 WNHNN, CDR2 SYGVQD (reference sequence). This chain's CDR3 is CASSEVGSMGISYNEQFF. The CDR3 DNA sequence: TGCGCCAGCAGTGAGGTTGGTAGCATGGGCATCTCCTACAATGAGCAGTTCTTC.

This clone has a handful of counts. V is TRBV9 and J is TRBJ2-7; 7 bases match TRBD2. This CDR3 spans 13 amino acids. Germline CDR1 reads SGDLS; CDR2 reads YYNGEE. V was clipped by 3 bases and J by 3 bases; unmatched bases: 3. The CDR3 coding sequence is TGTGCCAGCAGCGCCGGGGACTACTACGAGCAGTACTTC. This sequence encodes CASSAGDYYEQYF.

The chain couples TRBV19 to TRBJ1-5; D remains unclear. Germline V lookup: CDR1 LNHDA, CDR2 SQIVND (reference sequence). CDR3 length: 13 residues. Trimming cost V 5 bases and J 1 base, with 6 bases left between them. The CDR3 nucleotides read TGTGCCAGTAGTGCAACAAGCAATCAGCCCCAGCATTTT. Translated, it gives CASSATSNQPQHF.

This clone was counted only a few times. The chain uses TRBV25-1 and TRBJ2-5, with TRBD2 matching over 7 bases. Germline lookup yields CDR1 MGHDK and CDR2 SYGVNS. V lost 1 base and J lost 5; bases outside the gene matches: 1. The CDR3 length is 13 residues. The CDR3 nucleotides are TGTGCCAGCAGTGAATGGGGGGGGGAGACCCAGTACTTC. It yields the protein CASSEWGGETQYF.